The TCR beta chain described here comes from a study of cytomegalovirus exposure and HLA in healthy donors. Trimming shortened V by 4 bases and J by 7 bases, and 15 bases separated the two germline ends. From germline, CDR1 is SGHDT and CDR2 YYEEEE. This CDR3 is 14 amino acids long. Study-wide findings and caveats: A link between a missense DCLRE1C variant and TCR beta V- and J-gene trimming emerged from a later analysis. TCR beta chains numbering some 150 were designated cytomegalovirus-associated.

On this clone: Its antigen remains unknown.

A multiplex PCR was run with 60 Vbeta primers and 13 Jbeta primers. Original data processing: Unique TCR beta chains numbered about 72 million in a later analysis, with roughly 10 million shared. The repertoire was sequenced with immunoSEQ multiplex PCR; TCRdb's copy has only in-frame clones and lacks some. V, J and clone size are those of that table, while D and trimming were read from the DNA. Of fewer than 150,000 clones listed, approximately 85% are singletons. Input material: PBMCs. The TCR originated in a woman in her 30s in good health and CMV-seropositive. The chain carries TRBV5-6 and TRBJ2-4; tentative D call: TRBD2 (6 bases). The CDR3 is CASSMGLAGNIQYF. CDR3 DNA sequence: TGTGCCAGCAGCATGGGACTTGCCGGGAACATTCAGTACTTC.